Following are 29 T cell receptor beta chains from one sample sequenced in a study of blood T cell repertoires in COVID-19. Sequencing was performed with immunoSEQ multiplex PCR; in TCRdb, only in-frame clones are kept and a portion is missing. The sample has 200,000 to 250,000 clones, 80% seen once. The sequenced sample consisted of peripheral blood. These receptors were taken from a woman between 70 and 85 years old with acute or convalescent COVID-19.

V and J are TRBV2 and TRBJ1-1; 8 bases map to TRBD1. V shed 6 bases and J 3 bases; nucleotides not matched to a gene: 6. This CDR3 contains 14 residues. Germline-derived CDR1 and CDR2 are SNHLY and FYNNEI. CDR3 nucleotides: TGTGCCAGCAGCGGGGTCAGGGGGCACACTGAAGCTTTCTTT. This translates into CASSGVRGHTEAFF.

This clone showed up just a few times. CDR3 amino acids: CASIREGGARNEQFF. The CDR3 coding sequence is TGTGCCAGCATTCGGGAAGGGGGGGCCAGGAATGAGCAGTTCTTC. This chain uses TRBV6-5 with TRBJ2-1; TRBD2 is a possible D gene (7 bases). The V end was cut by 7 bases, the J end by 7 bases, with 20 bases between. The CDR3 sequence is 15 residues long. Germline CDR1 reads MNHEY; CDR2 reads SVGAGI.

V gene TRBV7-2 combines with J gene TRBJ2-3; maybe TRBD1 (5 bases). The CDR3 runs to 12 residues. The V and J ends lost 5 bases and 10 bases respectively, with 13 bases between them. The V gene's germline CDR1 is SGHTA and CDR2 FQGNSA. The CDR3 nucleotides are TGTGCCAGCAGCGTCCAGGGCACCGCGCAGTATTTT. This translates into CASSVQGTAQYF.

J is TRBJ2-4 and V is TRBV5-1; weak D call: TRBD2 (6 bases). The germline V gene encodes CDR1 SGHRS and CDR2 YFSETQ. V was trimmed by 4 bases and J by 0 bases, leaving 14 bases between them. The CDR3 spans 16 residues. CDR3 DNA sequence: TGCGCCAGCAGCCTCGGGAGCGGAATAGCCAAAAACATTCAGTACTTC. Amino acids: CASSLGSGIAKNIQYF. Complete variable domain (other parts from reference TRBV5-1 and TRBJ2-4): KAGVTQTPRYLIKTRGQQVTLSCSPISGHRSVSWYQQTPGQGLQFLFEYFSETQRNKGNFPGRFSGRQFSNSRSEMNVSTLELGDSALYLCASSLGSGIAKNIQYFGAGTRLSVL.

This clone was observed a single time. The V and J genes are TRBV24-1 and TRBJ2-1; 8 bases fit TRBD2. V shed 5 bases, J shed 3 bases, and the junction held 2 bases outside the gene matches. In germline, CDR1 is KGHDR, CDR2 SFDVKD. The CDR3 loop spans 14 amino acids. CDR3 nucleotide sequence: TGTGCCACCAGTGGTACTAGCGGCTACAATGAGCAGTTCTTC. Translated: CATSGTSGYNEQFF.

This sequence joins TRBV5-6 and TRBJ2-5; no clear D. V lost 0 bases and J lost 2, with 5 bases in between. Germline CDR1 reads SGHDT; CDR2 reads YYEEEE. This CDR3 is 13 amino acids long. CDR3 in DNA: TGTGCCAGCAGCTTGGACAGACAAGAGACCCAGTACTTC. It specifies CASSLDRQETQYF.

This clone was detected a few times. This chain joins TRBV25-1 and TRBJ1-3; a possible D gene is TRBD1 (5 bases). The CDR3 spans 17 residues. V lost 1 base, J lost 4 bases, and 17 bases lay in between. Germline lookup yields CDR1 MGHDK and CDR2 SYGVNS. CDR3 amino acids: CASSESGVKGLGNTIYF. The DNA of the CDR3 is TGTGCCAGCAGTGAATCGGGGGTGAAGGGGCTCGGAAACACCATATATTTT.

The CDR3 DNA sequence: TGCAGCGTTGAAGCCAGGGGGTTGGGGACCCAGTACTTC. It yields the protein CSVEARGLGTQYF. The rearrangement links TRBV29-1 to TRBJ2-5, with 7 bases that match TRBD1. Trimming removed 1 base from V and 7 bases from J; junction bases left unmatched: 6. The CDR3 runs to 13 residues. Germline V gene sequence: CDR1 SQVTM, CDR2 ANQGSEA.

V and J are TRBV2 and TRBJ2-7; 8 positions match TRBD2. The V and J ends lost 7 bases and 9 bases, in that order; junction bases with no gene match: 11. The CDR3 runs to 13 residues. In germline, CDR1 is SNHLY, CDR2 FYNNEI. CDR3 DNA: TGTGCCAGCACCGGGAGGGCAAAAATTGTGCAGTACTTC. Its translation: CASTGRAKIVQYF. Looking up the rest from reference TRBV2 and TRBJ2-7 gives the full variable domain: EPEVTQTPSHQVTQMGQEVILRCVPISNHLYFYWYRQILGQKVEFLVSFYNNEISEKSEIFDDQFSVERPDGSNFTLKIRSTKLEDSAMYFCASTGRAKIVQYFGPGTRLTVT.

This chain joins TRBV7-8 and TRBJ1-6, with 7 bases aligning to TRBD1. The CDR3 is made up of 14 amino acids. Germline CDR1 and CDR2: SGHVS and FQNEAQ. J was trimmed by 7 bases and V by 3 bases; bases with no gene match: 3. The CDR3: CASSFGRGNSPLHF. In DNA, the CDR3 is TGTGCCAGCAGCTTCGGCAGGGGGAATTCACCCCTCCACTTT.

The V call is TRBV5-1, the J call TRBJ2-4, with a tentative D call TRBD2 (5 bases). Trimming stripped 0 bases from V and 1 base from J, with 5 bases between. The CDR3 loop spans 14 amino acids. Germline lookup yields CDR1 SGHRS and CDR2 YFSETQ. The CDR3 is CASSLGEAKNIQYF. In DNA form, the CDR3 reads TGCGCCAGCAGCTTGGGGGAGGCCAAAAACATTCAGTACTTC.

V gene TRBV6-1 combines with J gene TRBJ1-2; D remains unclear. CDR3 length: 11 residues. Germline CDR1 MNHNS, CDR2 SASEGT. V was pared by 4 bases and J by 8 bases, with 8 bases between. Written as DNA, the CDR3 is TGTGCCAGCAGTGCTGACTCGGGCTACACCTTC. As protein: CASSADSGYTF.

The chain combines TRBV16 with TRBJ2-5, with no clear D. Germline CDR1 KGHSY, CDR2 FQNENV. V lost 1 base and J lost 5, with 8 bases in between. The CDR3 is made up of 13 amino acids. The CDR3 loop is CASSQLTRETQYF. The CDR3 DNA is TGTGCCAGCAGCCAATTGACGCGGGAGACCCAGTACTTC.

The rearrangement uses TRBV7-8 and TRBJ2-5; TRBD2 matches at 7 bases. V gave up 4 bases and J gave up 2 bases; unmatched junction bases: 7. This CDR3 is 15 amino acids long. The germline V gene encodes CDR1 SGHVS and CDR2 FQNEAQ. The CDR3 nucleotides read TGTGCCAGCAGCTCGCCACTAGCGAAGCAAGAGACCCAGTACTTC. Amino acid sequence: CASSSPLAKQETQYF.

The chain recombines TRBV7-2 with TRBJ1-2, with D perhaps matching TRBD1 (6 bases). The CDR3 runs to 15 residues. The germline gives CDR1 SGHTA, CDR2 FQGNSA. Trimming removed 1 base at V and 8 bases at J, with 17 bases between. CDR3 sequence reads: CASSLGVGAAGGYTF. For the CDR3, the DNA is TGTGCCAGCAGCTTAGGAGTGGGGGCCGCTGGAGGCTACACCTTC.

This clone was found many times. This chain connects TRBV5-1 to TRBJ2-5; D gene uncertain. The CDR3 consists of 16 residues. Germline assignment: CDR1 SGHRS and CDR2 YFSETQ. The V gene lost 0 bases and the J gene lost 4 bases, with 16 bases spanning the gap. The CDR3 reads CASSLDRDPVAETQYF. For the CDR3, the DNA is TGCGCCAGCAGCTTGGACCGTGACCCCGTAGCAGAGACCCAGTACTTC.

This CDR3 is CSASLESGSSVWMNTEAFF. In DNA form, the CDR3 reads TGCAGTGCTAGTTTGGAGAGCGGATCATCAGTATGGATGAACACTGAAGCTTTCTTT. The chain couples TRBV20-1 to TRBJ1-1; D not certain. Trimming pared 3 bases from V and 0 bases from J, leaving 26 bases between. The CDR3 contains 19 residues. CDR1 is DFQATT and CDR2 is SNEGSKA in the germline V gene (reference sequence).

J is TRBJ2-2 and V is TRBV19; 12 bases align to TRBD1. The CDR3 runs 14 residues. CDR1 and CDR2 (germline): LNHDA, SQIVND (reference sequence). J lost 6 bases, V lost 8 bases, and 4 bases had no gene match. CDR3 nucleotides: TGTGCCAGTTGGGACAGGGGGCAGTCCGGGGAGCTGTTTTTT. Encoded protein: CASWDRGQSGELFF. The complete variable domain, with remaining parts taken from reference TRBV19 and TRBJ2-2, reads DGGITQSPKYLFRKEGQNVTLSCEQNLNHDAMYWYRQDPGQGLRLIYYSQIVNDFQKGDIAEGYSVSREKKESFPLTVTSAQKNPTAFYLCASWDRGQSGELFFGEGSRLTVL.

The gene calls are TRBV10-3 and TRBJ2-3; TRBD2 matches 15 bases. Germline-derived CDR1 and CDR2 are ENHRY and SYGVKD. The junction had 3 bases not matched to a gene; V was cut back by 4 bases and J by 4 bases. The CDR3 length is 16 residues. This CDR3 reads CAISGTSGGASDTQYF. CDR3 DNA: TGTGCCATCAGTGGGACTAGCGGGGGGGCCTCAGATACGCAGTATTTT.

The genes are TRBV5-1 and TRBJ1-1, with D uncertain. Looked up from germline, CDR1 is SGHRS and CDR2 is YFSETQ. Trimming removed 1 base from V and 8 bases from J, with 6 bases in between. CDR3 length: 11 residues. In nucleotides, the CDR3 is TGCGCCAGCAGCTTGAGTGGCGAAGCTTTCTTT. It encodes CASSLSGEAFF.

This clone was seen many times. J is TRBJ2-2 and V is TRBV11-3; 7 nucleotides agree with TRBD1. Germline CDR1 is SGHNT and CDR2 is YENEEA. The junction had 1 base not matched to a gene; V was cut back by 3 bases and J by 6 bases. The CDR3 extends over 13 amino acids. CDR3 coding DNA: TGTGCCAGCAGCTTCACAGGGGCCGGGGAGCTGTTTTTT. It specifies CASSFTGAGELFF. The whole variable domain, remainder taken from reference TRBV11-3 and TRBJ2-2, is EAGVVQSPRYKIIEKKQPVAFWCNPISGHNTLYWYLQNLGQGPELLIRYENEEAVDDSQLPKDRFSAERLKGVDSTLKIQPAELGDSAVYLCASSFTGAGELFFGEGSRLTVL.

CDR3 bases: TGTGCCAGCAGTTATCAAACAACCATCCCCGGGGAGCTGTTTTTT. Its protein product is CASSYQTTIPGELFF. The chain carries TRBV7-2 and TRBJ2-2; D is unclear. Per the germline V gene, CDR1 is SGHTA and CDR2 is FQGNSA. The CDR3 has 15 amino acids. Trimming cost V 6 bases and J 6 bases, with 17 bases left between them.

This clone was detected a few times. The chain employs TRBV6-5 and TRBJ1-5, with D possibly being TRBD1 (6 bases). The CDR3 has 15 amino acids. V dropped 6 bases and J dropped 1 base, with 13 bases sitting between them. Germline V CDR1 and CDR2: MNHEY, SVGAGI. The CDR3 nucleotides read TGTGCCAGCAGCCCGACTGGGACAAGCAATCAGCCCCAGCATTTT. As protein: CASSPTGTSNQPQHF.

The J gene is TRBJ2-4, the V gene TRBV24-1, with TRBD1 matching over 7 bases. The V gene end was trimmed by 4 bases and the J gene end by 2 bases; junction bases not matched to a gene: 4. This CDR3 contains 15 residues. Germline V CDR1 and CDR2: KGHDR, SFDVKD. CDR3: CATSDRDSTKNIQYF. CDR3 bases: TGTGCCACCAGTGACCGGGACAGTACCAAAAACATTCAGTACTTC.

V and J are TRBV11-3 and TRBJ2-1; 9 bases match TRBD1. The CDR3 contains 14 residues. Germline V lookup: CDR1 SGHNT, CDR2 YENEEA. V lost 5 bases to trimming and J lost 6 bases; unmatched junction nucleotides: 5. CDR3 region: CASSPGQGPNEQFF. The DNA of the CDR3 is TGTGCCAGCAGCCCGGGACAGGGTCCCAATGAGCAGTTCTTC.

The chain carries TRBV4-3 and TRBJ2-1; 14 bases match TRBD2. V lost 0 bases to trimming and J lost 1 base; unmatched junction nucleotides: 11. Germline CDR1 and CDR2: LGHNA and YSLEER. The CDR3 is 21 residues long. CDR3 sequence reads: CASSQETGTSGRRASYNEQFF. The DNA for the CDR3 is TGCGCCAGCAGCCAAGAGACCGGGACTAGCGGGAGAAGGGCGTCCTACAATGAGCAGTTCTTC.

The J gene is TRBJ1-2, the V gene TRBV19; D remains ambiguous. The V gene's germline CDR1 is LNHDA and CDR2 SQIVND (reference sequence). CDR3 length: 15 residues. The germline V and J ends were trimmed by 0 bases and 4 bases, with 12 bases remaining between them. The CDR3 DNA sequence: TGTGCCAGTAGTATAGAACGGCGGGGAGCCTATGGCTACACCTTC. Amino acid sequence: CASSIERRGAYGYTF.

In its sample, this clone was seen a few times. This chain links TRBV10-3 with TRBJ2-1, with D possibly TRBD2 on 7 matching bases. Looked up from germline, CDR1 is ENHRY and CDR2 is SYGVKD. The CDR3 totals 15 residues. V lost 2 bases to trimming and J lost 6 bases, with 14 bases between them. Here the CDR3 DNA reads TGTGCCATCAGTGAGGGACGGGGGGCAATCAATGAGCAGTTCTTC. Translating gives CAISEGRGAINEQFF.

This clone appeared a few times. The rearrangement uses TRBV21-1 and TRBJ2-5; the table calls TRBD2, which could not be checked here. TRBV21-1 represents a pseudogene. The CDR3 spans 13 residues. The CDR3 is CASSTLRGETQYF. As DNA, the CDR3 is TGTGCCAGCAGCACACTGCGAGGGGAGACCCAGTACTTC.